Below, 3 T cell receptor beta chains from the same sample are listed, as sequenced in a study of T cell changes during pregnancy in multiple sclerosis (dated by TCRdb to the late 2010s). Libraries were made using the immunoSEQ multiplex PCR assay. In TCRdb, the immuneACCESS table is reduced to in-frame sequences with V and J assigned. These tables do not hold every clone; where another copy was compared, an unresolved V gene accounts for under half, and the others remain unexplained. This sample gives 65,000 to 95,000 clones in total; about 88% of them show up just once. The ten largest clonotypes hold approximately 1.9% of the sample. The specimen was peripheral blood, collected before pregnancy. The receptors were gathered from a female donor with multiple sclerosis, enrolled in a pregnancy study.

The chain is built from TRBV6-5 and TRBJ1-1; D not resolved. Per the germline V gene, CDR1 is MNHEY and CDR2 is SVGAGI. CDR3 size: 14 residues. Trimming left V 2 bases short and J 3 bases short, with 10 bases between. This CDR3 is CASSYVSGDTEAFF. Here the CDR3 DNA reads TGTGCCAGCAGTTACGTCAGTGGTGACACTGAAGCTTTCTTT.

The V and J genes are TRBV7-9 and TRBJ1-1, with TRBD1 as a possible D gene (5 bases). V shed 1 base and J shed 0 bases, with 9 bases lying between them. The CDR3 is 15 residues long. CDR1 is SEHNR, CDR2 FQNEAQ, per germline (reference sequence). CDR3 in DNA: TGTGCCAGCAGCTTAGGACAGTTAATGAACACTGAAGCTTTCTTT. It codes for CASSLGQLMNTEAFF.

CDR3 in DNA: TGTGCCAGCAGCTCCGGGACTAGCAGCTTGAATGAGCAGTTCTTC. As protein: CASSSGTSSLNEQFF. The rearrangement joins TRBV6-5 to TRBJ2-1; TRBD2 agrees at 9 bases. This CDR3 has 15 residues. The junction had 10 bases not matched to a gene; V was cut back by 6 bases and J by 7 bases. Per the germline V gene, CDR1 is MNHEY and CDR2 is SVGAGI.